What follows are 3 T cell receptor beta chains derived from one specimen sequenced in a study of T cell responses to AZD1222 COVID-19 vaccine. Produced via immunoSEQ multiplex PCR; TCRdb's table is partial and in-frame only. In the table there are more than 95,000 clones, about 89% of which are singletons. The source material was peripheral blood, sampled 28 days after the second dose of the MenACWY control vaccine. The receptors shown here come from an adult who received the MenACWY meningococcal vaccine as a control.

This chain connects TRBV6-4 to TRBJ2-3, with a possible D match to TRBD1 (6 bases). The V and J ends lost 6 bases and 0 bases respectively, with 16 bases between them. The CDR3 totals 16 residues. Germline V gene data show CDR1 as MRHNA and CDR2 as SNTAGT. DNA of the CDR3: TGTGCCAGCAGCGTAACAGGGACCATCAGCACAGATACGCAGTATTTT. Translation: CASSVTGTISTDTQYF.

Points on this clone: The sample holds other DNA sequences that translate to the same CDR3. This chain uses TRBV5-1 with TRBJ1-5; tentative D call: TRBD1 (5 bases). Trimming removed 4 bases at V and 3 bases at J, with 8 bases between. From germline, CDR1 is SGHRS and CDR2 YFSETQ. The length of the CDR3 is 13 residues. The DNA for the CDR3 is TGCGCCAGCAGCCAGGGACCCAATCAGCCCCAGCATTTT. Protein: CASSQGPNQPQHF.

The chain joins TRBV7-2 to TRBJ2-3; 13 bases are a match to TRBD2. Trimming at V came to 5 bases and at J to 0 bases, leaving 8 bases not matched to a gene. The V gene's germline CDR1 is SGHTA and CDR2 FQGNSA. CDR3 length: 18 residues. The CDR3 region is CASSPTSGGGPSTDTQYF. CDR3 coding DNA: TGTGCCAGCAGCCCCACTAGCGGGGGGGGCCCTAGCACAGATACGCAGTATTTT. Full variable domain (missing parts from reference TRBV7-2 and TRBJ2-3): GAGVSQSPSNKVTEKGKDVELRCDPISGHTALYWYRQSLGQGLEFLIYFQGNSAPDKSGLPSDRFSAERTGGSVSTLTIQRTQQEDSAVYLCASSPTSGGGPSTDTQYFGPGTRLTVL.